Following are 3 T cell receptor beta chains from one sample sequenced in a study of regulatory T cells in long-lasting Graves disease. Sequencing libraries for TCR beta were prepared with iRepertoire HTBI primers and Arm-PCR of CDR3 regions. TCRdb reanalysed the multiplex PCR reads using MiXCR and keeps one entry per CDR3 protein. The repertoire holds around 400,000 distinct CDR3 sequences, with around a quarter as singletons. Time point in this sample: persistent/refractory GD, antithyroid drugs over 5 years with positive TRAb. The TCR library used RNA extracted from PBMCs. The sample here was peripheral blood mononuclear cells (PBMCs), taken when the disease was refractory, from a patient treated with antithyroid drugs. Receptors originate from a female donor with Graves disease.

The V and J genes are TRBV5-1 and TRBJ2-4; the D gene is possibly TRBD1 (5 bases). This CDR3 region has 15 residues. From germline, CDR1 is SGHRS and CDR2 YFSETQ. The ends were cut back, 3 bases at V and 2 bases at J, with 12 bases in the middle. The CDR3 loop reads CASSSEAGSKNIQYF. CDR3 coding DNA: TGCGCCAGCAGCTCCGAAGCAGGGTCCAAAAACATTCAGTACTTC.

This clonotype was seen a single time. This chain uses TRBV7-9 with TRBJ2-7; 10 bases are a match to TRBD2. V lost 6 bases, J lost 0 bases, and 5 bases stayed unmatched. CDR1 is SEHNR and CDR2 is FQNEAQ in the germline V gene (reference sequence). The CDR3 sequence is 15 residues long. In DNA form, the CDR3 reads TGTGCCAGCAGTCTAACTAGCGGGGACTCCTACGAGCAGTACTTC. Amino acid sequence: CASSLTSGDSYEQYF.

This clonotype turned up a few times. J is TRBJ1-3 and V is TRBV30, with D possibly being TRBD1 (6 bases). The V gene lost 3 bases and the J gene lost 8 bases, with 17 bases spanning the gap. Germline loops: CDR1 GTSNPN, CDR2 SVGIG (reference sequence). CDR3 length: 14 residues. CDR3 residues: CAWSRFSSGDTIYF. CDR3 sequence (DNA): TGTGCCTGGAGCCGATTTTCGTCAGGGGACACCATATATTTT.